This TCR beta chain is from a study of control samples from healthy donors and cancer patients. Repertoires were generated with immunoSEQ multiplex PCR, while TCRdb's copy carries only in-frame clones and drops some. The repertoire includes 150,000 to 200,000 clones, around 90% of them detected once, and 1.2% to 1.5% sits in the top ten. Germline V gene sequence: CDR1 MNHEY, CDR2 SVGAGI. The junction had 2 bases not matched to a gene; V was cut back by 4 bases and J by 5 bases. This CDR3 comprises 14 residues. Specimen: blood. This TCR came from a woman between 50 and 59 years old in good health. This chain connects TRBV6-5 to TRBJ2-3; 11 bases fit TRBD2. The CDR3 here is CASSLAGGRDTQYF. CDR3 coding DNA: TGTGCCAGCAGTTTAGCGGGGGGGCGAGATACGCAGTATTTT.